A selection of T cell receptor beta chains follows, all from one sample in a study of response to subunit inactivated influenza vaccine. TCRdb passed the RT-PCR reads through MiXCR, listing each CDR3 protein once. The table includes under 950,000 distinct CDR3 sequences, roughly 20% detected once. The input for sequencing was PBMCs from blood, taken 5 days after vaccination. Every receptor here comes from a man aged 50-60 years who received an inactivated influenza vaccine. Both conserved end residues are part of each CDR3. Fields, in order: J gene, clone size, CDR3 length, V gene, D gene, CDR3 protein, CDR3 DNA. D genes are given only for firm matches. Clone size is shown for a subset of rows, as once, few, many or a class of expanded clone.

J gene: TRBJ2-6; clone size: NA; CDR3 length: 15; V gene: TRBV10-3; D gene: NA; CDR3 protein: CAISDQGTGANVLTF; CDR3 DNA: TGTGCCATCAGTGATCAGGGTACAGGGGCCAACGTCCTGACTTTC
J gene: TRBJ2-1; clone size: few; CDR3 length: 13; V gene: TRBV6-5; D gene: NA; CDR3 protein: CASSFQTSNEQFF; CDR3 DNA: TGTGCCAGCAGTTTTCAGACTAGTAATGAGCAGTTCTTC
J gene: TRBJ2-7; clone size: NA; CDR3 length: 17; V gene: TRBV4-2; D gene: TRBD2; CDR3 protein: CASSRGTSGREHYEQYF; CDR3 DNA: TGTGCCAGCAGCCGCGGGACTAGCGGGAGAGAGCACTACGAGCAGTACTTC
J gene: TRBJ2-1; clone size: few; CDR3 length: 18; V gene: TRBV25-1; D gene: NA; CDR3 protein: CASSEFVGGASRSDEQFF; CDR3 DNA: TGTGCCAGCAGTGAATTCGTGGGCGGAGCATCCAGATCGGATGAGCAGTTCTTC
J gene: TRBJ2-5; clone size: few; CDR3 length: 17; V gene: TRBV24-1; D gene: TRBD2; CDR3 protein: CATSDPGTSHSQETQYF; CDR3 DNA: TGTGCCACCAGTGATCCCGGGACTAGCCACTCCCAAGAGACCCAGTACTTC
J gene: TRBJ2-7; clone size: NA; CDR3 length: 13; V gene: TRBV29-1; D gene: NA; CDR3 protein: CSVGVGLGYEQYF; CDR3 DNA: TGCAGCGTAGGGGTGGGGCTCGGGTACGAGCAGTACTTC
J gene: TRBJ2-3; clone size: NA; CDR3 length: 17; V gene: TRBV20-1; D gene: TRBD2; CDR3 protein: CSAGGGLAGGRTDTQYF; CDR3 DNA: TGCAGTGCCGGAGGAGGACTAGCGGGGGGACGCACAGATACGCAGTATTTT
J gene: TRBJ1-1; clone size: many; CDR3 length: 13; V gene: TRBV29-1; D gene: NA; CDR3 protein: CSVDSPRNTEAFF; CDR3 DNA: TGCAGCGTCGACAGCCCACGGAACACTGAAGCTTTCTTT
J gene: TRBJ2-4; clone size: few; CDR3 length: 16; V gene: TRBV20-1; D gene: TRBD2; CDR3 protein: CSATQAGRRAKNIQYF; CDR3 DNA: TGCAGTGCCACGCAAGCGGGAAGGCGGGCCAAAAACATTCAGTACTTC
J gene: TRBJ2-1; clone size: many; CDR3 length: 15; V gene: TRBV10-3; D gene: TRBD2; CDR3 protein: CAISRLAGVDNEQFF; CDR3 DNA: TGTGCCATCAGCCGACTAGCGGGAGTTGACAATGAGCAGTTCTTC
J gene: TRBJ1-4; clone size: few; CDR3 length: 16; V gene: TRBV3-1; D gene: NA; CDR3 protein: CASSLRGGTTNEKLFF; CDR3 DNA: TGTGCCAGCAGCTTACGGGGAGGAACAACTAATGAAAAACTGTTTTTT
J gene: TRBJ2-5; clone size: NA; CDR3 length: 11; V gene: TRBV15; D gene: NA; CDR3 protein: CATGHLETQYF; CDR3 DNA: TGTGCCACCGGCCACTTGGAGACCCAGTACTTC
J gene: TRBJ2-5; clone size: many; CDR3 length: 13; V gene: TRBV18; D gene: NA; CDR3 protein: CASSPGQQETQYF; CDR3 DNA: TGTGCCAGCAGTCCTGGACAGCAAGAGACCCAGTACTTC
J gene: TRBJ1-3; clone size: few; CDR3 length: 15; V gene: TRBV9; D gene: NA; CDR3 protein: CASSVSRTRGNTIYF; CDR3 DNA: TGTGCCAGCAGCGTTTCCCGGACAAGAGGAAACACCATATATTTT
J gene: TRBJ1-3; clone size: NA; CDR3 length: 14; V gene: TRBV20-1; D gene: NA; CDR3 protein: CSAREVSSGNTIYF; CDR3 DNA: TGCAGTGCTAGAGAGGTCAGCTCTGGAAACACCATATATTTT
J gene: TRBJ2-2; clone size: NA; CDR3 length: 15; V gene: TRBV7-2; D gene: NA; CDR3 protein: CASSPHGGRTGELFF; CDR3 DNA: TGTGCCAGCAGCCCCCACGGGGGCCGGACCGGGGAGCTGTTTTTT
J gene: TRBJ1-6; clone size: NA; CDR3 length: 15; V gene: TRBV7-9; D gene: NA; CDR3 protein: CASSLASLQNSPLHF; CDR3 DNA: TGTGCCAGCAGCTTAGCCTCTCTACAGAATTCACCCCTCCACTTT
J gene: TRBJ1-6; clone size: NA; CDR3 length: 12; V gene: TRBV2; D gene: NA; CDR3 protein: CASTLSDRLLHF; CDR3 DNA: TGTGCCAGCACCCTTTCCGACAGGTTACTCCACTTT
J gene: TRBJ1-5; clone size: NA; CDR3 length: 14; V gene: TRBV10-3; D gene: NA; CDR3 protein: CAISERNSNQPQHF; CDR3 DNA: TGTGCCATCAGTGAACGGAATAGCAATCAGCCCCAGCATTTT
J gene: TRBJ2-7; clone size: NA; CDR3 length: 15; V gene: TRBV7-2; D gene: NA; CDR3 protein: CASSLQGEEAYEQYF; CDR3 DNA: TGTGCCAGCAGCCTACAGGGCGAGGAGGCCTACGAGCAGTACTTC
J gene: TRBJ2-7; clone size: NA; CDR3 length: 15; V gene: TRBV9; D gene: NA; CDR3 protein: CASSVDGSPSYEQYF; CDR3 DNA: TGTGCCAGCAGCGTAGACGGGAGCCCTTCCTACGAGCAGTACTTC
J gene: TRBJ2-4; clone size: few; CDR3 length: 14; V gene: TRBV3-1; D gene: TRBD1; CDR3 protein: CASRRGTGENIQYF; CDR3 DNA: TGTGCCAGCAGGAGGGGGACAGGGGAAAACATTCAGTACTTC
J gene: TRBJ2-7; clone size: few; CDR3 length: 14; V gene: TRBV25-1; D gene: NA; CDR3 protein: CASSEVATTYEQYF; CDR3 DNA: TGTGCCAGCAGTGAAGTGGCTACGACCTACGAGCAGTACTTC
J gene: TRBJ2-7; clone size: few; CDR3 length: 13; V gene: TRBV7-2; D gene: NA; CDR3 protein: CASSRDNFYEQYF; CDR3 DNA: TGTGCCAGCAGTCGGGACAACTTTTACGAGCAGTACTTC
J gene: TRBJ2-3; clone size: NA; CDR3 length: 13; V gene: TRBV3-1; D gene: TRBD2; CDR3 protein: CASSGTNADTQYF; CDR3 DNA: TGTGCCAGTTCCGGGACTAATGCAGATACGCAGTATTTT
J gene: TRBJ2-1; clone size: NA; CDR3 length: 15; V gene: TRBV7-8; D gene: TRBD2; CDR3 protein: CASSSRGGFHNEQFF; CDR3 DNA: TGTGCCAGCAGCTCCCGGGGGGGTTTTCACAATGAGCAGTTCTTC
J gene: TRBJ1-6; clone size: NA; CDR3 length: 15; V gene: TRBV7-9; D gene: NA; CDR3 protein: CASSSGLTYDSPLHF; CDR3 DNA: TGTGCCAGCAGCTCGGGACTGACTTATGATTCACCCCTCCACTTT
J gene: TRBJ2-1; clone size: NA; CDR3 length: 15; V gene: TRBV20-1; D gene: TRBD2; CDR3 protein: CSATLAGGSYNEQFF; CDR3 DNA: TGCAGTGCAACCCTAGCGGGAGGCTCCTACAATGAGCAGTTCTTC
J gene: TRBJ2-1; clone size: NA; CDR3 length: 14; V gene: TRBV28; D gene: NA; CDR3 protein: CASTLYRGYNEQFF; CDR3 DNA: TGTGCCAGCACCCTTTACCGGGGGTACAATGAGCAGTTCTTC
J gene: TRBJ2-5; clone size: once; CDR3 length: 13; V gene: TRBV5-1; D gene: NA; CDR3 protein: CASNSRRQETQYF; CDR3 DNA: TGCGCCAGCAACAGCAGGCGTCAAGAGACCCAGTACTTC
J gene: TRBJ1-1; clone size: NA; CDR3 length: 13; V gene: TRBV6-1; D gene: NA; CDR3 protein: CASNGIVGTEAFF; CDR3 DNA: TGTGCCAGCAACGGGATTGTAGGCACTGAAGCTTTCTTT
J gene: TRBJ2-2; clone size: NA; CDR3 length: 16; V gene: TRBV9; D gene: NA; CDR3 protein: CASSVASGSITGELFF; CDR3 DNA: TGTGCCAGCAGCGTGGCCTCCGGAAGTATTACCGGGGAGCTGTTTTTT
J gene: TRBJ2-2; clone size: NA; CDR3 length: 14; V gene: TRBV5-1; D gene: TRBD2; CDR3 protein: CASSSGGPTGELFF; CDR3 DNA: TGCGCCAGCAGCTCGGGGGGGCCCACCGGGGAGCTGTTTTTT
J gene: TRBJ2-7; clone size: few; CDR3 length: 16; V gene: TRBV7-2; D gene: TRBD1; CDR3 protein: CASSSRDRPGAYEQYF; CDR3 DNA: TGTGCCAGCAGCTCCAGGGACAGGCCAGGCGCCTACGAGCAGTACTTC
J gene: TRBJ2-7; clone size: NA; CDR3 length: 11; V gene: TRBV28; D gene: NA; CDR3 protein: CASTRVGPRYF; CDR3 DNA: TGTGCCAGCACCCGGGTCGGTCCGCGGTACTTC
J gene: TRBJ2-1; clone size: NA; CDR3 length: 15; V gene: TRBV7-8; D gene: TRBD1; CDR3 protein: CASSPTTGGSDEQFF; CDR3 DNA: TGTGCCAGCAGCCCGACGACAGGGGGCTCGGATGAGCAGTTCTTC
J gene: TRBJ1-5; clone size: NA; CDR3 length: 14; V gene: TRBV7-2; D gene: NA; CDR3 protein: CASSSGSYNQPQHF; CDR3 DNA: TGTGCCAGCAGCTCGGGCAGCTACAATCAGCCCCAGCATTTT
J gene: TRBJ2-3; clone size: few; CDR3 length: 16; V gene: TRBV4-3; D gene: NA; CDR3 protein: CASSSHGGPSTDTQYF; CDR3 DNA: TGCGCCAGCAGCTCACACGGGGGACCTAGCACAGATACGCAGTATTTT
J gene: TRBJ2-4; clone size: few; CDR3 length: 19; V gene: TRBV11-2; D gene: TRBD1; CDR3 protein: CASSYDRGPVLLAKNIQYF; CDR3 DNA: TGTGCCAGCAGCTACGACAGGGGCCCAGTATTATTAGCCAAAAACATTCAGTACTTC
J gene: TRBJ2-2; clone size: NA; CDR3 length: 14; V gene: TRBV7-9; D gene: NA; CDR3 protein: CASSLDISTGELFF; CDR3 DNA: TGTGCCAGCAGCTTGGACATCTCAACCGGGGAGCTGTTTTTT
J gene: TRBJ1-1; clone size: NA; CDR3 length: 15; V gene: TRBV6-2/TRBV6-3; D gene: NA; CDR3 protein: CASSYVVGKNTEAFF; CDR3 DNA: TGTGCCAGCAGTTATGTAGTAGGGAAGAACACTGAAGCTTTCTTT
J gene: TRBJ2-2; clone size: few; CDR3 length: 15; V gene: TRBV7-2; D gene: TRBD1; CDR3 protein: CASSLAGQMDGELFF; CDR3 DNA: TGTGCCAGCAGCTTAGCGGGACAGATGGACGGGGAGCTGTTTTTT
J gene: TRBJ2-1; clone size: NA; CDR3 length: 17; V gene: TRBV7-8; D gene: TRBD2; CDR3 protein: CASSLSGGSGEENEQFF; CDR3 DNA: TGTGCCAGCAGCTTATCCGGCGGGAGTGGTGAGGAGAATGAGCAGTTCTTC
J gene: TRBJ2-1; clone size: NA; CDR3 length: 16; V gene: TRBV7-3; D gene: NA; CDR3 protein: CASSEQGGSSYNEQFF; CDR3 DNA: TGTGCCAGCAGCGAACAAGGGGGGTCCTCCTACAATGAGCAGTTCTTC
J gene: TRBJ1-1; clone size: NA; CDR3 length: 14; V gene: TRBV12-3/TRBV12-4; D gene: NA; CDR3 protein: CASSGTGWNTEAFF; CDR3 DNA: TGTGCCAGCAGTGGGACCGGCTGGAACACTGAAGCTTTCTTT
J gene: TRBJ2-3; clone size: NA; CDR3 length: 12; V gene: TRBV15; D gene: NA; CDR3 protein: CTTSRTPLTQYF; CDR3 DNA: TGTACCACCAGCAGAACTCCCCTAACGCAGTATTTT
J gene: TRBJ2-3; clone size: once; CDR3 length: 18; V gene: TRBV11-1; D gene: TRBD2; CDR3 protein: CASSLKVIAGEAPDTQYF; CDR3 DNA: TGTGCCAGCAGCTTAAAAGTAATAGCGGGGGAAGCACCAGATACGCAGTATTTT
J gene: TRBJ2-7; clone size: few; CDR3 length: 14; V gene: TRBV10-1; D gene: NA; CDR3 protein: CASSGIGGSGEQYF; CDR3 DNA: TGCGCCAGCAGTGGGATAGGGGGGTCCGGCGAGCAGTACTTC